The rows below give T cell receptor beta chains drawn from one sample of a study of cytotoxic CD8 clonotypes in ibrutinib-treated CLL. Profiling relied on immunoSEQ multiplex PCR, and the TCRdb table lists in-frame clones only, not all of them. The sample carries about 140,000 clones, roughly 80% recorded once. Sample: PBMCs, taken after 12 months of ibrutinib treatment. The receptors derive from a human donor with chronic lymphocytic leukemia. Each CDR3 is given without its conserved first and last residue. A D gene is named only where the DNA matches it firmly.

TRBD1,12,TRBV9,ARGSGTGPYEQY
-,11,TRBV4-3,ASSQDLGQPQH
-,12,TRBV5-6,ASSLYSRNQPQH
-,10,TRBV30,AWSRMNTEAF
-,14,TRBV6-6,ASSYLGHPNTGELF
-,13,TRBV6-5,ASSYSGGGSYEQY
-,13,TRBV5-1,ASSSGYGVRYEQY
TRBD1,14,TRBV6-6,ASTRKGASNTGELF
TRBD1,13,TRBV27,ASRSAGTDLYEQY
-,11,TRBV7-2,ASSLDARDGYT
TRBD1,15,TRBV4-1,ASSQPDRGEGNEKLF
-,10,TRBV28,ASSLREYGYT
-,14,TRBV19,ASSIFPTVTHYEQY
TRBD2,15,TRBV7-8,ASSQKLAGVSYNEQF
TRBD1,12,TRBV19,ASTRAGGSYEQY
TRBD2,11,TRBV2,ASSSGGPYEQY
TRBD1,14,TRBV19,ASGSYVGGVSDTQY
TRBD1,11,TRBV28,ASRYTGGNGYT
-,11,TRBV5-1,ASSLENTDTQY
-,14,TRBV28,ASSFVGGGISYEQY
-,11,TRBV25-1,ASSERGSYGYT
TRBD1,12,TRBV7-9,ASSQRTGGDEQY